Listed here are 21 T cell receptor beta chains from one sample, sequenced in a study of cytomegalovirus exposure and HLA in healthy donors. Primers for the PCR totalled 60 Vbeta and 13 Jbeta. Data came from immunoSEQ multiplex PCR; TCRdb stores just in-frame clones and leaves some out. The sample lists 50,000 to 70,000 clones, about 72% occurring once. Sample: PBMCs. These receptors were taken from a girl aged 5 to 17 in good health and CMV-seropositive.

V and J are TRBV10-3 and TRBJ1-1; 9 bases match TRBD1. The J segment lost 7 bases and the V segment lost 6 bases, leaving 3 bases of the junction unmatched. Germline V lookup: CDR1 ENHRY, CDR2 SYGVKD. This CDR3 spans 12 amino acids. Here the CDR3 reads CAIRGGQGEAFF. DNA of the CDR3: TGTGCCATCAGGGGGGGACAGGGTGAAGCTTTCTTT.

The rearrangement links TRBV10-3 to TRBJ2-1; TRBD1 matches 8 bases. Germline V lookup: CDR1 ENHRY, CDR2 SYGVKD. V was clipped by 6 bases and J by 6 bases; unmatched bases: 4. The length of the CDR3 is 13 residues. The CDR3 sequence is CAIRRTGGNEQFF. The CDR3 region has the DNA TGTGCCATCAGACGCACAGGGGGCAATGAGCAGTTCTTC.

J is TRBJ2-7 and V is TRBV5-6; possible D gene TRBD2, 5 bases. The germline V gene encodes CDR1 SGHDT and CDR2 YYEEEE. The CDR3 contains 12 residues. The V and J ends lost 0 bases and 5 bases respectively, with 6 bases between them. The CDR3 here is CASSLAGNEQYF. CDR3 coding DNA: TGTGCCAGCAGCTTGGCCGGGAACGAGCAGTACTTC.

The chain carries TRBV4-1 and TRBJ2-3; 8 nucleotides align to TRBD1. This CDR3 spans 15 amino acids. Trimming at V came to 2 bases and at J to 6 bases, leaving 7 bases not matched to a gene. CDR1 is MGHRA, CDR2 YSYEKL, per germline. The CDR3 here is CASSQTPTGADTQYF. The CDR3 bases are TGCGCCAGCAGCCAAACCCCGACAGGGGCGGATACGCAGTATTTT.

This clone was observed a handful of times. This chain links TRBV7-2 with TRBJ2-1; no clear D. V was clipped by 4 bases and J by 10 bases, with 14 bases between them. CDR1 and CDR2 (germline): SGHTA, FQGNSA. CDR3 length equals 13 residues. CDR3 region: CASSWAMGPEQFF. The CDR3 DNA reads as TGTGCCAGCAGCTGGGCAATGGGTCCCGAGCAGTTCTTC. The whole variable domain, filled in from reference TRBV7-2 and TRBJ2-1, reads GAGVSQSPSNKVTEKGKDVELRCDPISGHTALYWYRQSLGQGLEFLIYFQGNSAPDKSGLPSDRFSAERTGGSVSTLTIQRTQQEDSAVYLCASSWAMGPEQFFGPGTRLTVL.

V gene TRBV5-1 combines with J gene TRBJ2-1, with 9 bases matching TRBD2. The ends lost 0 bases at V and 9 bases at J; junction bases unmatched: 10. This CDR3 is 16 amino acids long. Germline CDR1 is SGHRS and CDR2 is YFSETQ. CDR3 nucleotides: TGCGCCAGCAGCTTGGCCGGGATAGCGGGAGCTCCTGAGCAGTTCTTC. It specifies CASSLAGIAGAPEQFF.

This chain links TRBV5-1 with TRBJ1-1; D call uncertain. Germline V gene lookup returns CDR1 SGHRS and CDR2 YFSETQ. The V end lost 6 bases, the J end lost 0 bases, and 9 bases lay between the germline ends. The CDR3 consists of 13 residues. CDR3: CASTVGLNTEAFF. In nucleotides, the CDR3 is TGCGCCAGCACCGTTGGCCTGAACACTGAAGCTTTCTTT. Together with reference TRBV5-1 and TRBJ1-1, the CDR3 gives the full variable domain: KAGVTQTPRYLIKTRGQQVTLSCSPISGHRSVSWYQQTPGQGLQFLFEYFSETQRNKGNFPGRFSGRQFSNSRSEMNVSTLELGDSALYLCASTVGLNTEAFFGQGTRLTVV.

The chain links TRBV6-1 to TRBJ1-2, with 8 bases matching TRBD1. CDR1 is MNHNS and CDR2 is SASEGT in the germline V gene. CDR3 length equals 14 residues. V trimming: 5 bases; J trimming: 3 bases; junction bases outside the gene matches: 5. CDR3 region: CASSIQGVDYGYTF. CDR3 nucleotide sequence: TGTGCCAGCAGTATACAGGGGGTAGACTATGGCTACACCTTC.

This clone appeared a single time. The chain carries TRBV6-1 and TRBJ1-2; D is unclear. The CDR3 runs to 11 residues. V lost 3 bases and J lost 9, with 8 bases in between. Looked up from germline, CDR1 is MNHNS and CDR2 is SASEGT. The CDR3 bases are TGTGCCAGCAGTGAGTCAGTACGCTACACCTTC. Amino acid sequence: CASSESVRYTF.

The chain links TRBV30 to TRBJ2-5; D might be TRBD1 (5 bases). This CDR3 has 15 residues. Germline V CDR1 and CDR2: GTSNPN, SVGIG (reference sequence). V was clipped by 5 bases and J by 4 bases, with 20 bases between them. As DNA, the CDR3 is TGTGCCTGGCTTCGCAGGGATTCGCGGCCAGAGACCCAGTACTTC. Translating gives CAWLRRDSRPETQYF.

The chain couples TRBV28 to TRBJ2-3, with D possibly being TRBD1 (7 bases). V was shortened by 10 bases and J by 5 bases, with 13 bases between the two germline ends. Germline loops: CDR1 MDHEN, CDR2 SYDVKM. This CDR3 is 12 amino acids long. CDR3 nucleotide sequence: TGTGCCACTGGGACAGCGGGAGATACGCAGTATTTT. Translating it yields CATGTAGDTQYF.

The chain is built from TRBV28 and TRBJ2-5, with D perhaps TRBD1 (6 bases). Trimming removed 6 bases at V and 4 bases at J, with 15 bases between. CDR1 is MDHEN and CDR2 is SYDVKM in the germline V gene. The CDR3 consists of 14 residues. This chain's CDR3 is CASRPTGSGETQYF. CDR3 bases: TGTGCCAGCAGACCAACAGGGTCAGGAGAGACCCAGTACTTC.

V gene TRBV7-8 combines with J gene TRBJ1-1; D gene unclear. Trimming stripped 2 bases from V and 4 bases from J, with 5 bases between. Germline CDR1 and CDR2: SGHVS and FQNEAQ. The length of the CDR3 is 12 residues. CDR3 residues: CASSLWATEAFF. Here the CDR3 DNA reads TGTGCCAGCAGCTTATGGGCCACTGAAGCTTTCTTT.

The CDR3 region is CASSRTGKQPQHF. Here the CDR3 DNA reads TGTGCCAGCAGTCGGACAGGGAAACAGCCCCAGCATTTT. The chain combines TRBV6-5 with TRBJ1-5, with 8 bases matching TRBD1. The V gene's germline CDR1 is MNHEY and CDR2 SVGAGI. With 5 bases clipped from V and 7 bases from J, the junction kept 4 bases outside the gene matches. CDR3 length: 13 residues.

The chain couples TRBV7-9 to TRBJ1-1; D is perhaps TRBD1 (6 bases). The CDR3 length is 13 residues. Trimming cost V 1 base and J 6 bases, with 9 bases left between them. Germline CDR1 is SEHNR and CDR2 is FQNEAQ (reference sequence). The CDR3: CASSLEGGAEAFF. CDR3 in DNA: TGTGCCAGCAGCTTAGAGGGGGGGGCTGAAGCTTTCTTT.

This clone was observed a few times. The CDR3 here is CASAPGVGGNQPQHF. The CDR3, as DNA: TGTGCCAGCGCCCCGGGGGTGGGTGGCAATCAGCCCCAGCATTTT. The chain has TRBV2 and TRBJ1-5; D is possibly TRBD1 (5 bases). Trimming removed 8 bases from V and 2 bases from J, with 16 bases in between. Germline V CDR1 and CDR2: SNHLY, FYNNEI. The CDR3 sequence is 15 residues long.

The rearrangement uses TRBV4-1 and TRBJ2-1, with a weak D call TRBD2 (5 bases). Between the trimmed V and J ends, which lost 8 bases and 9 bases, there was a span of 26 bases. Germline V gene lookup returns CDR1 MGHRA and CDR2 YSYEKL. This CDR3 is 16 amino acids long. The CDR3 region has the DNA TGCGCCAGCTCAGTAGCAAGCGGAGACCCGCTGGGTGAGCAGTTCTTC. It is translated as CASSVASGDPLGEQFF.

This clone occurred a few times. The chain recombines TRBV5-4 with TRBJ2-4, with D perhaps matching TRBD1 (5 bases). Germline V gene sequence: CDR1 SGHNT, CDR2 YYREEE (reference sequence). Trimming removed 3 bases from V and 0 bases from J, with 13 bases in between. The CDR3 consists of 16 residues. CDR3 amino acids: CASSSRAILAKNIQYF. The CDR3 nucleotides read TGTGCCAGCAGCTCCAGGGCCATACTAGCCAAAAACATTCAGTACTTC.

This clone is a singleton in its sample. The chain is built from TRBV28 and TRBJ1-4; 7 bases agree with TRBD1. Looked up from germline, CDR1 is MDHEN and CDR2 is SYDVKM. Unmatched junction bases numbered 10, after V lost 4 bases and J lost 8 bases. The CDR3 sequence is 15 residues long. The CDR3 loop reads CASSSPDRPGEKLFF. CDR3 sequence (DNA): TGTGCCAGCAGTTCGCCGGACAGGCCGGGGGAAAAACTGTTTTTT.

This chain joins TRBV28 and TRBJ2-7; 7 bases match TRBD2. Germline CDR1 MDHEN, CDR2 SYDVKM. Trimming cost V 6 bases and J 3 bases; bases outside gene matches: 17. The CDR3 is 17 amino acids. CDR3 sequence: CASSFPPAGVSSYEQYF. In nucleotides, the CDR3 is TGTGCCAGCAGCTTCCCTCCCGCGGGAGTAAGTAGCTACGAGCAGTACTTC.

The chain carries TRBV29-1 and TRBJ2-7, with 11 nucleotides matching TRBD1. The V and J ends lost 3 bases and 3 bases, in that order; junction bases with no gene match: 10. This CDR3 contains 16 residues. CDR1 and CDR2 (germline): SQVTM, ANQGSEA. The CDR3 coding sequence is TGCAGCGTTGAGATCGCCCGGGACAGGGGGTTCTACGAGCAGTACTTC. Amino acid sequence: CSVEIARDRGFYEQYF.